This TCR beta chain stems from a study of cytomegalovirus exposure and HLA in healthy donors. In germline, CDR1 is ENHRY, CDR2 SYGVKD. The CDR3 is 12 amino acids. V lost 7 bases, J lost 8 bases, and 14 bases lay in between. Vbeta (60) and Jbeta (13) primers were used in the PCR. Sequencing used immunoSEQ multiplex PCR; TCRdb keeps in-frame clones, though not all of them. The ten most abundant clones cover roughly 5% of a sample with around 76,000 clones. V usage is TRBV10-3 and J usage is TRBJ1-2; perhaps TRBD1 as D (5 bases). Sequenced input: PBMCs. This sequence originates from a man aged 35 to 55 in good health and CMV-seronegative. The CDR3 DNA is TGTGCCATCAATCGGGGGGAGGACGGCTACACCTTC. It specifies CAINRGEDGYTF.